This T cell receptor beta chain was observed in a study of blood T cell repertoires in COVID-19. Overall study context: Both acute and convalescent COVID-19 samples were obtained from the United States, Italy and Spain. T cells, B-cell-depleted T cells, or PBMCs supplied cDNA or gDNA.

The V end was cut by 1 base, the J end by 4 bases, with 8 bases between. The CDR3 runs to 14 residues. Germline V lookup: CDR1 MGHDK, CDR2 SYGVNS. As handled by the study authors: Reference gene primer amplification gave estimated nucleated cell counts. Sequencing was performed with immunoSEQ multiplex PCR; in TCRdb, only in-frame clones are kept and a portion is missing. V and J calls and clone size follow that table, whereas D and trimming were derived from the DNA. The sample records approximately 210,000 clones, around nine tenths being singletons. This clone has a single count. The rearrangement links TRBV25-1 to TRBJ1-3; D unclear. This sequence was found in a woman between 35 and 50 years old who had recovered from COVID-19. The source material was peripheral blood. DNA for the CDR3: TGTGCCAGCAGTGAATTTGGCTTAGGAAACACCATATATTTT. Its protein is CASSEFGLGNTIYF.